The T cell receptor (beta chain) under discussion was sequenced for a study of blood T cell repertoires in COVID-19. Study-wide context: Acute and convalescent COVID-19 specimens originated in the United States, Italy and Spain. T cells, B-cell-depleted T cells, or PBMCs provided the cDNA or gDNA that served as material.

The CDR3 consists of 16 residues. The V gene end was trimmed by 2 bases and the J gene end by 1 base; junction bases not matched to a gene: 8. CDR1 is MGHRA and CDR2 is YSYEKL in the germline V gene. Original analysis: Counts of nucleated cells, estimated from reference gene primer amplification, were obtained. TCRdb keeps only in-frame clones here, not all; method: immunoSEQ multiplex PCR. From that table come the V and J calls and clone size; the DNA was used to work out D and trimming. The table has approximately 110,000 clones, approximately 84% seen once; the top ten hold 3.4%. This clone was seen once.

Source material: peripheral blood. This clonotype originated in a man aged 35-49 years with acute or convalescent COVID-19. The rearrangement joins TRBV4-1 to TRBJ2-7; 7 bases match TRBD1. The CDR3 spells CASSQNSGQPSYEQYF. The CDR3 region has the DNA TGCGCCAGCAGCCAAAATTCGGGACAGCCATCCTACGAGCAGTACTTC.